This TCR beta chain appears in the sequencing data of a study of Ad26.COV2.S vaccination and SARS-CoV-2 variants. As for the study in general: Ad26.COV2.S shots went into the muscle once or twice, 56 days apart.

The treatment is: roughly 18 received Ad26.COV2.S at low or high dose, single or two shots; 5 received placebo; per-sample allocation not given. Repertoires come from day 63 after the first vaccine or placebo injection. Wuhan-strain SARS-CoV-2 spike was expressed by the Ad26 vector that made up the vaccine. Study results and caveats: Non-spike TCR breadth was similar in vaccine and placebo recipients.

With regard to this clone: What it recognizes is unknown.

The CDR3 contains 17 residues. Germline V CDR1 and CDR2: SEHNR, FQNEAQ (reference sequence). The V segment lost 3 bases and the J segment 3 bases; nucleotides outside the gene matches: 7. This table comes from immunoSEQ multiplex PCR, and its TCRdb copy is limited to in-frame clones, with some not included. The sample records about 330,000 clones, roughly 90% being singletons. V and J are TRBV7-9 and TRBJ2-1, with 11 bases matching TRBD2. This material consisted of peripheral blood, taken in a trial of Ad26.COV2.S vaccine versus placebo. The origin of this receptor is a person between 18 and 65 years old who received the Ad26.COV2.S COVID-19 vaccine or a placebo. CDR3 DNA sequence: TGTGCCAGCAGCTTCACAGGGACTAGCGGAGGCTACAATGAGCAGTTCTTC. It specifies CASSFTGTSGGYNEQFF.